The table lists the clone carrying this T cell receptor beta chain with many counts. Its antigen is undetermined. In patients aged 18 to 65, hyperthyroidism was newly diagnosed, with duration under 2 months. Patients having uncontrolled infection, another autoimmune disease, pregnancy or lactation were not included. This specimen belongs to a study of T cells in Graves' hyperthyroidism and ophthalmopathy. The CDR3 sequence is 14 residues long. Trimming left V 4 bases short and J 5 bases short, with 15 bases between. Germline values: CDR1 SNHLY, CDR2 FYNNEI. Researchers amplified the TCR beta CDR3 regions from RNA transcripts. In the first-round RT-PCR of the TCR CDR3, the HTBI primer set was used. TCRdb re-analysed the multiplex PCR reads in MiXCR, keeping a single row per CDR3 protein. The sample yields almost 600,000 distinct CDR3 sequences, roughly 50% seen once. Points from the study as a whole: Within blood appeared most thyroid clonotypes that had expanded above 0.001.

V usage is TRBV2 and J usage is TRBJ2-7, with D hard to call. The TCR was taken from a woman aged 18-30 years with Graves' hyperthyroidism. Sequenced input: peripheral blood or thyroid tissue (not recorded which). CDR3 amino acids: CASSVTAQLHEQYF. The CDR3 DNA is TGTGCCAGCAGTGTTACAGCCCAGCTTCACGAGCAGTACTTC.